This is a list of T cell receptor beta chains from one sample in a study of cytomegalovirus exposure and HLA in healthy donors. Profiled with immunoSEQ multiplex PCR; TCRdb holds only in-frame clones, not every one. The sample gives more than 140,000 clones, roughly nine tenths of which show up once; about 3.1% is in the top ten. The sample taken for sequencing was PBMCs. These receptors were taken from a woman aged 18-29 years in good health and CMV-seropositive. The CDR3 runs from the conserved cysteine through the conserved F or W. Fields, in order: J gene, clone size, V gene, D gene, CDR3 protein, CDR3 DNA. A D gene is named only where the DNA matches it firmly. For some rows the clone size is stated as once, few or many, or as a class when expanded; others skip it.

TRBJ1-1	NA	TRBV28	TRBD1	CASSLNRGLFGEAFF	TGTGCCAGCAGCCTCAACAGGGGGCTCTTTGGTGAAGCTTTCTTT
TRBJ2-1	NA	TRBV11-2	NA	CASSLTPGRQLYNEQFF	TGTGCCAGCAGCCTAACTCCTGGCAGACAACTTTACAATGAGCAGTTCTTC
TRBJ2-7	NA	TRBV6-1	TRBD1	CASSAQGAGSYEQYF	TGTGCCAGCAGTGCCCAGGGGGCTGGGTCCTACGAGCAGTACTTC
TRBJ2-5	NA	TRBV2	TRBD2	CASSDGLAGAETQYF	TGTGCCAGCAGTGATGGGCTAGCGGGAGCAGAGACCCAGTACTTC
TRBJ2-2	once	TRBV5-6	NA	CASSLLGLLAGELFF	TGTGCCAGCAGCTTGCTTGGGCTACTGGCCGGGGAGCTGTTTTTT
TRBJ2-7	NA	TRBV20-1	NA	CSAPEAYEQYF	TGCAGTGCCCCTGAGGCGTACGAGCAGTACTTC
TRBJ1-5	NA	TRBV5-1	NA	CASSLGQNQPQHF	TGCGCCAGCAGCTTGGGGCAAAATCAGCCCCAGCATTTT
TRBJ2-2	NA	TRBV27	NA	CASSFSRSTGELFF	TGTGCCAGCAGTTTTTCACGGTCCACCGGGGAGCTGTTTTTT
TRBJ2-1	NA	TRBV9	TRBD2	CASSAGLAGGGEQFF	TGTGCCAGCAGCGCTGGACTAGCGGGAGGTGGTGAGCAGTTCTTC
TRBJ2-5	NA	TRBV28	NA	CASRAGSKVETQYF	TGTGCCAGCAGAGCCGGGTCCAAAGTCGAGACCCAGTACTTC
TRBJ2-7	NA	TRBV29-1	TRBD1	CSVTTGLAEQYF	TGCAGCGTGACGACAGGGTTAGCCGAGCAGTACTTC
TRBJ2-1	NA	TRBV5-1	NA	CASSSSMAGTYNEQFF	TGCGCCAGCAGCTCCTCCATGGCGGGGACCTACAATGAGCAGTTCTTC
TRBJ2-2	NA	TRBV19	TRBD1	CASTARRGQGHTGELFF	TGTGCCAGTACCGCTAGGAGGGGACAGGGACACACCGGGGAGCTGTTTTTT
TRBJ2-1	NA	TRBV15	TRBD2	CATSPGGGRGSGRANNEQFF	TGTGCCACCAGCCCCGGGGGGGGGAGAGGTAGCGGGAGGGCAAACAATGAGCAGTTCTTC
TRBJ1-1	NA	TRBV18	NA	CASSPTGETEAFF	TGTGCCAGCTCACCGACAGGAGAGACTGAAGCTTTCTTT
TRBJ2-3	NA	TRBV7-2	NA	CASRAPPTDTQYF	TGTGCCAGCAGGGCTCCCCCCACAGATACGCAGTATTTT
TRBJ2-1	NA	TRBV6-5	NA	CASSAAGRNEQFF	TGTGCCAGCAGTGCAGCGGGTCGCAATGAGCAGTTCTTC
TRBJ1-3	NA	TRBV30	NA	CAWSLGGAGNTIYF	TGTGCCTGGAGCCTGGGGGGGGCTGGAAACACCATATATTTT
TRBJ1-1	NA	TRBV21-1	NA	CASSKDPGGTEAFF	TGTGCCAGCAGCAAAGACCCAGGGGGGACTGAAGCTTTCTTT
TRBJ2-7	NA	TRBV7-2	TRBD2	CASSHWTSGSYEQYF	TGTGCCAGCAGCCACTGGACTAGCGGGAGCTACGAGCAGTACTTC
TRBJ2-3	NA	TRBV7-2	TRBD2	CASSFLFTSGFTDTQYF	TGTGCCAGCAGCTTTCTCTTTACTAGCGGGTTCACAGATACGCAGTATTTT
TRBJ2-7	NA	TRBV4-2	TRBD2	CASSQRLAGGQGEQYF	TGTGCCAGCAGCCAACGGTTAGCGGGAGGGCAGGGCGAGCAGTACTTC
TRBJ1-4	NA	TRBV5-6	TRBD1	CASSDRGREEKLFF	TGTGCCAGCAGCGACAGGGGAAGAGAGGAAAAACTGTTTTTT
TRBJ1-2	NA	TRBV6-6	NA	CASAPEGFLYGYTF	TGTGCCAGCGCCCCGGAGGGCTTCCTCTATGGCTACACCTTC
TRBJ2-7	few	TRBV28	TRBD1	CASSLGQGVGEQYF	TGTGCCAGCAGTTTGGGACAGGGAGTAGGGGAGCAGTACTTC
TRBJ1-5	NA	TRBV11-2	NA	CASSFPGAGQPQHF	TGTGCCAGCAGCTTCCCAGGGGCAGGTCAGCCCCAGCATTTT
TRBJ2-1	NA	TRBV27	TRBD2	CASSLLPSGRAHDADEQFF	TGTGCCAGCAGTTTACTTCCTAGCGGGAGGGCCCATGATGCTGATGAGCAGTTCTTC
TRBJ2-1	NA	TRBV29-1	TRBD2	CSVATSVNNEQFF	TGCAGCGTAGCGACTAGCGTAAACAATGAGCAGTTCTTC
TRBJ2-7	NA	TRBV6-5	TRBD1	CASSRDRGQGYEQYF	TGTGCCAGCAGTCGCGACAGGGGGCAGGGCTACGAGCAGTACTTC
TRBJ2-1	NA	TRBV5-1	TRBD2	CASSPGLAGGPNNEQFF	TGCGCCAGCAGCCCGGGACTAGCGGGAGGGCCGAACAATGAGCAGTTCTTC
TRBJ1-1	NA	TRBV19	NA	CASSKQTNTEAFF	TGTGCCAGTAGTAAACAGACCAACACTGAAGCTTTCTTT
TRBJ1-5	few	TRBV7-2	NA	CASSFLAGEGQPQHF	TGTGCCAGCAGCTTCCTAGCGGGGGAGGGACAGCCCCAGCATTTT
TRBJ2-5	NA	TRBV19	NA	CASSSGGETQYF	TGTGCCAGTAGTTCCGGAGGGGAGACCCAGTACTTC
TRBJ1-1	NA	TRBV30	NA	CAWSVRQDMNTEAFF	TGTGCCTGGAGTGTAAGACAGGACATGAACACTGAAGCTTTCTTT
TRBJ2-2	once	TRBV29-1	TRBD2	CSIGPGGNTGELFF	TGCAGCATCGGGCCGGGGGGAAACACCGGGGAGCTGTTTTTT
TRBJ2-2	NA	TRBV28	TRBD1	CACNVGGRTGELFF	TGTGCCTGTAATGTAGGGGGCCGTACCGGGGAGCTGTTTTTT
TRBJ2-2	NA	TRBV11-1	NA	CASSSGGGWNTGELFF	TGTGCCAGCAGCTCGGGTGGGGGCTGGAACACCGGGGAGCTGTTTTTT